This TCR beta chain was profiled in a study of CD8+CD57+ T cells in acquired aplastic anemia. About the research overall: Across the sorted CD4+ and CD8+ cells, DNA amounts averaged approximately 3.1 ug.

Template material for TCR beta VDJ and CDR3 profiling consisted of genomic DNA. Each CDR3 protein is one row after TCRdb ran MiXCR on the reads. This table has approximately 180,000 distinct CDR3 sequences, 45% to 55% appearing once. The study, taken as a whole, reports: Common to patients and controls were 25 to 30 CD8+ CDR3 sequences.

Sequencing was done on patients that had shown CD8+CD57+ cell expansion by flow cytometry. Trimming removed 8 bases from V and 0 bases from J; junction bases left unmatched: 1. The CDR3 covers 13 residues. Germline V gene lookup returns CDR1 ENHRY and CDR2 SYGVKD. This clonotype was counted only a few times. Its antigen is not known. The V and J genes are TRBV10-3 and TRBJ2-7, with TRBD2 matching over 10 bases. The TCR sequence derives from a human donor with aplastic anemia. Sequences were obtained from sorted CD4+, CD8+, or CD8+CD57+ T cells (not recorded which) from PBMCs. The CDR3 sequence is CAIASGSSYEQYF. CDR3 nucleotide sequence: TGTGCCATCGCTAGCGGGAGCTCCTACGAGCAGTACTTC.